Below, 28 T cell receptor beta chains from the same sample are listed, as sequenced in a study of blood T cell repertoires in COVID-19. Clones were read by immunoSEQ multiplex PCR, and TCRdb kept only the in-frame ones, dropping some. The repertoire holds about 48,000 clones, with roughly four fifths as singletons. The sequenced material came from peripheral blood. The receptor set was obtained from a middle-aged man with acute or convalescent COVID-19.

The chain uses TRBV5-1 and TRBJ2-7, with 7 bases identical to TRBD2. Losses at the gene ends were 4 bases for V and 0 bases for J; bases not matched to a gene: 10. The germline CDR1 and CDR2 sequences are SGHRS and YFSETQ. CDR3 length equals 16 residues. For the CDR3, the DNA is TGCGCCAGCAGCCAATCGCCTACTAGCGCCTCCTACGAGCAGTACTTC. It encodes CASSQSPTSASYEQYF. Looking up the rest from reference TRBV5-1 and TRBJ2-7 gives the full variable domain: KAGVTQTPRYLIKTRGQQVTLSCSPISGHRSVSWYQQTPGQGLQFLFEYFSETQRNKGNFPGRFSGRQFSNSRSEMNVSTLELGDSALYLCASSQSPTSASYEQYFGPGTRLTVT.

This rearrangement joins TRBV7-3 to TRBJ2-7; 12 nucleotides agree with TRBD2. This CDR3 spans 16 amino acids. Per the germline V gene, CDR1 is SGHTA and CDR2 is FQGTGA. J gave up 4 bases and V 5 bases, and 9 bases lay outside the gene matches. The CDR3 loop reads CASSVTSGGRYYEQYF. DNA of the CDR3: TGTGCCAGCAGCGTGACTAGCGGGGGACGGTATTACGAGCAGTACTTC.

V and J are TRBV5-1 and TRBJ2-5, with 10 bases fitting TRBD2. CDR1 and CDR2 (germline): SGHRS, YFSETQ. V dropped 1 base and J dropped 9; count of bases not matched to a gene: 21. CDR3 length equals 19 residues. The CDR3 nucleotides read TGCGCCAGCAGCTTGACTCCAACCCGGACTAGCGGAAGGAAGAAGGCCCAGTACTTC. This encodes CASSLTPTRTSGRKKAQYF.

The chain recombines TRBV7-2 with TRBJ1-2; 7 nucleotides align to TRBD1. The CDR3 sequence is 13 residues long. Per the germline V gene, CDR1 is SGHTA and CDR2 is FQGNSA. V gave up 8 bases and J gave up 6 bases; unmatched junction bases: 9. In nucleotides, the CDR3 is TGTGCCAGCCCTTTTAGGACAGGAAATGGCTACACCTTC. The encoded protein is CASPFRTGNGYTF.

A single count supports this clone. The chain joins TRBV30 to TRBJ1-6; perhaps TRBD1 as D (6 bases). The ends were cut back, 3 bases at V and 5 bases at J, with 17 bases in the middle. Per the germline V gene, CDR1 is GTSNPN and CDR2 is SVGIG (reference sequence). This CDR3 region has 16 residues. CDR3 sequence: CAWRLDSLVDNSPLHF. The CDR3 coding sequence is TGTGCCTGGAGGTTGGACAGCCTTGTCGATAATTCACCCCTCCACTTT. The full variable domain, completed using reference TRBV30 and TRBJ1-6, is SQTIHQWPATLVQPVGSPLSLECTVEGTSNPNLYWYRQAAGRGLQLLFYSVGIGQISSEVPQNLSASRPQDRQFILSSKKLLLSDSGFYLCAWRLDSLVDNSPLHFGNGTRLTVT.

In its sample, this clone was seen a few times. The chain carries TRBV9 and TRBJ1-6; possible D gene TRBD1, 5 bases. The CDR3 loop spans 14 amino acids. Per the germline V gene, CDR1 is SGDLS and CDR2 is YYNGEE. Trimming took 5 bases from V and 6 from J, leaving 12 bases between them. CDR3 sequence reads: CASRGGASNSPLHF. In nucleotides, the CDR3 is TGTGCCAGCAGAGGAGGGGCCTCTAATTCACCCCTCCACTTT.

This rearrangement joins TRBV3-1 (or the pseudogene TRBV3-2) to TRBJ1-4; D uncertain. From germline, CDR1 is LGHDT and CDR2 YNNKEL (reference sequence). The CDR3 loop spans 14 amino acids. The V end was cut by 7 bases, the J end by 8 bases, with 17 bases between. The CDR3 here is CASMRRAGGEKLFF. CDR3 coding DNA: TGTGCCAGCATGAGACGGGCAGGCGGGGAAAAACTGTTTTTT.

This clone was recorded once. V and J are TRBV7-2 and TRBJ2-3; 12 nucleotides align to TRBD2. Trimming removed 4 bases from V and 8 bases from J; junction bases left unmatched: 10. The V gene's germline CDR1 is SGHTA and CDR2 FQGNSA. The CDR3 has 16 amino acids. For the CDR3, the DNA is TGTGCCAGCAGCTCGAAACTAGCGGGGGGTGGCGGTACGCAGTATTTT. This sequence encodes CASSSKLAGGGGTQYF.

The chain recombines TRBV28 with TRBJ2-7; tentative D call: TRBD1 (6 bases). Trimming removed 6 bases at V and 4 bases at J, with 16 bases between. From germline, CDR1 is MDHEN and CDR2 SYDVKM. CDR3 length: 14 amino acids. The CDR3 region has the DNA TGTGCCAGCAGCCTAGCAGGGGTAGGATACGAGCAGTACTTC. Translation: CASSLAGVGYEQYF.

The genes are TRBV5-5 and TRBJ2-7; 8 nucleotides align to TRBD1. The CDR3 has 12 residues. Per the germline V gene, CDR1 is SGHKS and CDR2 is YYEKEE (reference sequence). J gave up 12 bases and V 4 bases, and 9 bases lay outside the gene matches. The CDR3 nucleotides read TGTGCCAGCAGCCCCAGGGGGCAGGGTGGGTACTTC. Translating gives CASSPRGQGGYF.

The CDR3 protein is CASSVQRYDSGTITGELFF. In nucleotides, the CDR3 is TGTGCCAGCAGCGTTCAGCGATACGATTCCGGGACAATCACCGGGGAGCTGTTTTTT. The chain employs TRBV9 and TRBJ2-2; the D gene is possibly TRBD1 (6 bases). The ends were cut back, 2 bases at V and 4 bases at J, with 24 bases in the middle. From germline, CDR1 is SGDLS and CDR2 YYNGEE. The CDR3 runs 19 residues.

This chain joins TRBV7-8 and TRBJ1-1, with 8 bases matching TRBD1. Trimming removed 6 bases from V and 10 bases from J; junction bases left unmatched: 16. There are 15 residues in the CDR3. Germline V CDR1 and CDR2: SGHVS, FQNEAQ. The CDR3 protein is CASRPITPGGSGAFF. The CDR3 bases are TGTGCCAGCAGGCCGATTACGCCAGGGGGCAGTGGAGCTTTCTTT.

This clone has a single count. The chain recombines TRBV4-3 with TRBJ2-1; D may be TRBD2 (6 bases). CDR1 LGHNA and CDR2 YSLEER come from the germline V gene. Trimming left V 0 bases short and J 4 bases short, with 13 bases between. The CDR3 consists of 16 residues. In DNA, the CDR3 is TGCGCCAGCAGCCAAGAAAGTGTGGGGGGATACAATGAGCAGTTCTTC. It codes for CASSQESVGGYNEQFF.

CDR3 protein: CASSLSGNEKLFF. CDR3 DNA: TGCGCCAGCAGCTTATCAGGGAATGAAAAACTGTTTTTT. The chain recombines TRBV5-1 with TRBJ1-4; TRBD1 might be the D (5 bases). The CDR3 is made up of 13 amino acids. The V gene's germline CDR1 is SGHRS and CDR2 YFSETQ. V was trimmed by 2 bases and J by 5 bases, leaving 7 bases between them.

V usage is TRBV5-1 and J usage is TRBJ2-5, with a tentative D call TRBD2 (5 bases). Trimming cost V 0 bases and J 2 bases, with 8 bases left between them. CDR3 length equals 14 residues. Germline lookup yields CDR1 SGHRS and CDR2 YFSETQ. CDR3 DNA: TGCGCCAGCAGCTTGGCCACGGGACAAGAGACCCAGTACTTC. Its protein is CASSLATGQETQYF. The variable domain in full, with the rest retrieved from reference TRBV5-1 and TRBJ2-5, is KAGVTQTPRYLIKTRGQQVTLSCSPISGHRSVSWYQQTPGQGLQFLFEYFSETQRNKGNFPGRFSGRQFSNSRSEMNVSTLELGDSALYLCASSLATGQETQYFGPGTRLLVL.

The rearrangement links TRBV5-1 to TRBJ2-5, with a possible D match to TRBD2 (5 bases). The germline V gene encodes CDR1 SGHRS and CDR2 YFSETQ. CDR3 length equals 14 residues. Trimming cost V 6 bases and J 2 bases, with 14 bases left between them. This CDR3 is CASMSGELQETQYF. Written as DNA, the CDR3 is TGCGCCAGCATGAGCGGAGAACTGCAAGAGACCCAGTACTTC.

This sequence joins TRBV2 and TRBJ2-3; D perhaps matches TRBD2 (6 bases). The CDR3 is 14 residues long. The V gene lost 4 bases and the J gene lost 4 bases, with 12 bases spanning the gap. The germline CDR1 and CDR2 sequences are SNHLY and FYNNEI. The CDR3 nucleotides are TGTGCCAGCAGTGTGGGGCGGGGCTCAGATACGCAGTATTTT. The encoded protein is CASSVGRGSDTQYF. Combining the CDR3 with reference TRBV2 and TRBJ2-3 gives the whole variable domain EPEVTQTPSHQVTQMGQEVILRCVPISNHLYFYWYRQILGQKVEFLVSFYNNEISEKSEIFDDQFSVERPDGSNFTLKIRSTKLEDSAMYFCASSVGRGSDTQYFGPGTRLTVL.

CDR3 in amino acids: CASSQRGTTLTDTQYF. The CDR3, as DNA: TGTGCCAGCAGCCAGAGAGGGACTACCCTCACAGATACGCAGTATTTT. The chain combines TRBV3-1 (or the pseudogene TRBV3-2) with TRBJ2-3; the match to TRBD2 covers 7 bases. J gave up 2 bases and V 3 bases, and 8 bases lay outside the gene matches. The CDR3 has 16 amino acids. Germline CDR1 is LGHDT and CDR2 is YNNKEL (reference sequence).

The genes are TRBV9 and TRBJ1-2; D is unclear. This CDR3 comprises 12 residues. Germline CDR1 and CDR2: SGDLS and YYNGEE. V was clipped by 8 bases and J by 6 bases, with 14 bases between them. CDR3 sequence (DNA): TGTGCCAGTGGAGGGATTATCCATGGCTACACCTTC. This sequence encodes CASGGIIHGYTF.

The chain combines TRBV7-9 with TRBJ1-1; TRBD1 is a possible D gene (6 bases). Germline V lookup: CDR1 SEHNR, CDR2 FQNEAQ (reference sequence). The CDR3 sequence is 15 residues long. Trimming stripped 0 bases from V and 6 bases from J, with 14 bases between. The chain's CDR3 is CASSLALIGGSEAFF. The DNA of the CDR3 is TGTGCCAGCAGCTTAGCGCTTATTGGGGGCTCTGAAGCTTTCTTT.

The chain has TRBV5-1 and TRBJ1-2; TRBD1 agrees at 8 bases. V lost 4 bases and J lost 0; bases outside the gene matches: 11. Looked up from germline, CDR1 is SGHRS and CDR2 is YFSETQ. This CDR3 region has 17 residues. The CDR3 protein is CASSLRTGFGTNYGYTF. In nucleotides, the CDR3 is TGCGCCAGCAGCCTCCGGACAGGGTTTGGGACTAACTATGGCTACACCTTC.

V is TRBV5-8 and J is TRBJ1-1; 7 bases match TRBD1. The CDR3 covers 15 residues. Germline loops: CDR1 SGHTS, CDR2 YDEGEE. V lost 3 bases and J lost 0; bases outside the gene matches: 5. CDR3 sequence reads: CASSSTGALNTEAFF. CDR3 DNA sequence: TGTGCCAGCAGCTCCACAGGGGCGTTGAACACTGAAGCTTTCTTT.

The chain carries TRBV3-1 (or the pseudogene TRBV3-2) and TRBJ1-4; D is perhaps TRBD1 (5 bases). V dropped 1 base and J dropped 8 bases, with 11 bases sitting between them. The CDR3 extends over 14 amino acids. The V gene's germline CDR1 is LGHDT and CDR2 YNNKEL (reference sequence). CDR3 protein: CASSQGGRGEKLFF. CDR3 DNA: TGTGCCAGCAGCCAAGGGGGGAGGGGAGAAAAACTGTTTTTT.

The V call is TRBV27, the J call TRBJ2-7; possibly TRBD1 for D (7 bases). The CDR3 runs 15 residues. Trimming cost V 5 bases and J 4 bases, with 18 bases left between them. The germline V gene has CDR1 MNHEY and CDR2 SMNVEV (reference sequence). CDR3 nucleotide sequence: TGTGCCAGCAGTAATGCGAGGCAGGGGGGATACGAGCAGTACTTC. It yields the protein CASSNARQGGYEQYF.

This clone counts as medium-sized. This chain connects TRBV12-5 to TRBJ1-1; perhaps TRBD1 as D (6 bases). The germline CDR1 and CDR2 sequences are LGHNT and FRNRAP. V lost 3 bases and J lost 5, with 16 bases in between. CDR3 size: 15 residues. The CDR3 loop reads CASGLRDTVFTEAFF. The DNA for the CDR3 is TGTGCTAGTGGTTTACGGGACACGGTGTTTACTGAAGCTTTCTTT.

The rearrangement joins TRBV9 to TRBJ2-7, with TRBD1 as a possible D gene (6 bases). Germline loops: CDR1 SGDLS, CDR2 YYNGEE. CDR3 size: 14 residues. Trimming removed 4 bases at V and 2 bases at J, with 13 bases between. The CDR3 sequence is CASSPKTGTYEQYF. CDR3 in DNA: TGTGCCAGCAGCCCTAAAACAGGGACCTACGAGCAGTACTTC.

DNA of the CDR3: TGTGCCAGCAGCCAAACGGGACTAGCGGGGGGGCAAGATACGCAGTATTTT. As protein: CASSQTGLAGGQDTQYF. This chain links TRBV3-1 (or the pseudogene TRBV3-2) with TRBJ2-3; 16 positions match TRBD2. V dropped 2 bases and J dropped 5; count of bases not matched to a gene: 4. The CDR3 runs to 17 residues. The V gene's germline CDR1 is LGHDT and CDR2 YNNKEL (reference sequence).

The chain carries TRBV21-1 and TRBJ1-1; whether TRBD1, the table's D call, matches the DNA was not checked. TRBV21-1 is noted as a pseudogene. The CDR3 sequence is 20 residues long. The CDR3 sequence is CASSKVGDKKQGLGNTEAFF. The CDR3 DNA follows: TGTGCCAGCAGCAAGGTTGGGGACAAAAAACAGGGTTTGGGTAACACTGAAGCTTTCTTT.